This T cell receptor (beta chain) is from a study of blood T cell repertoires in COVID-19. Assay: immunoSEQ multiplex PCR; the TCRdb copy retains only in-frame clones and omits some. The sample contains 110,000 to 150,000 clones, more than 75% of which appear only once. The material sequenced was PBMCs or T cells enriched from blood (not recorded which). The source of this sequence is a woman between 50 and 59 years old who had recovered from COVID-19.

The CDR3 protein is CASTPLAGGRNEQFF. CDR3 coding DNA: TGCGCCAGCACCCCCCTAGCGGGGGGGCGGAATGAGCAGTTCTTC. The chain couples TRBV5-1 to TRBJ2-1; 12 nucleotides align to TRBD2. CDR1 and CDR2 (germline): SGHRS, YFSETQ. The V segment lost 6 bases and the J segment 7 bases; nucleotides outside the gene matches: 8. The CDR3 spans 15 residues.